The rows below give T cell receptor beta chains drawn from one sample of a study of blood T cell repertoires in COVID-19. Here immunoSEQ multiplex PCR was the method, and the copy in TCRdb shows in-frame clones only, minus some. This sample has approximately 180,000 clones; roughly 85% occur once, and the top ten carry approximately 9.9%. The sample was peripheral blood. The receptors come from a human donor with active or convalescent COVID-19. The donor label of this sample is uncertain. The CDR3 runs from the conserved cysteine through the conserved F or W. A D gene is named only where the DNA matches it firmly. A row's size may be missing; if present it is once, few, many or a size class.

CDR3aa,CDR3nt,j_gene,d_gene,abundance,v_gene
CASSPDRGRETQYF,TGTGCCAGCAGCCCTGACAGGGGGCGAGAGACCCAGTACTTC,TRBJ2-5,TRBD1,.,TRBV7-8
CASSPEGQEYSGELFF,TGCGCCAGCAGCCCGGAGGGACAGGAGTATTCCGGGGAGCTGTTTTTT,TRBJ2-2,TRBD1,.,TRBV4-3
CASSVLAAADTQYF,TGTGCCAGCAGCGTACTGGCTGCCGCAGATACGCAGTATTTT,TRBJ2-3,.,.,TRBV9
CASSSRASGRIGELFF,TGTGCCAGCAGCTCACGGGCTAGCGGGCGGATCGGGGAGCTGTTTTTT,TRBJ2-2,TRBD2,.,TRBV7-9
CASSYSTTTKLFF,TGTGCCAGCAGTTACTCTACTACGACTAAACTGTTTTTT,TRBJ1-4,.,.,TRBV6-2/TRBV6-3
CASSLRQAFLYGYTF,TGTGCCAGCAGTCTCCGACAGGCCTTTCTCTATGGCTACACCTTC,TRBJ1-2,.,.,TRBV27
CASSQGPTRGTSKGNEQFF,TGCGCCAGCAGCCAAGGCCCAACCCGTGGGACTAGCAAAGGTAATGAGCAGTTCTTC,TRBJ2-1,TRBD2,few,TRBV4-1
CSARDVNEQYF,TGCAGTGCTAGAGATGTAAACGAGCAGTACTTC,TRBJ2-7,.,.,TRBV20-1
CATSDGGTAGYGYTF,TGTGCCACCAGTGATGGGGGGACGGCGGGGTATGGCTACACCTTC,TRBJ1-2,.,.,TRBV24-1
CATGQGGKTQYF,TGTGCCACCGGACAGGGTGGCAAGACCCAGTACTTC,TRBJ2-5,TRBD1,.,TRBV19
CASQTLRGAPYNEQFF,TGTGCCAGCCAAACCCTCCGGGGAGCCCCCTACAATGAGCAGTTCTTC,TRBJ2-1,.,.,TRBV11-2
CASSLMGGDLGTF,TGTGCCAGCAGCTTAATGGGGGGGGATCTGGGCACCTTT,TRBJ1-1,.,.,TRBV7-9
CASRGGTGANVLTF,TGTGCCAGTAGGGGGGGTACCGGGGCCAACGTCCTGACTTTC,TRBJ2-6,.,once,TRBV19
CASSPGLTGIYEQYF,TGTGCCAGCAGCCCGGGGTTGACAGGCATCTACGAGCAGTACTTC,TRBJ2-7,.,.,TRBV7-2
CASSPAAYEQYF,TGTGCCAGCAGCCCCGCAGCCTACGAGCAGTACTTC,TRBJ2-7,.,once,TRBV7-2
CASSWGPEAFF,TGTGCCAGCAGCTGGGGCCCGGAAGCTTTCTTT,TRBJ1-1,.,.,TRBV12-3/TRBV12-4
CASSEARVGGYTF,TGTGCCAGCAGTGAAGCGAGGGTGGGTGGCTACACCTTC,TRBJ1-2,.,.,TRBV6-1
CASRGGAVYGYTF,TGTGCCAGTAGGGGAGGGGCGGTCTATGGCTACACCTTC,TRBJ1-2,.,.,TRBV19
CASSWSGGVNQPQHF,TGTGCCAGCAGCTGGTCAGGAGGGGTCAATCAGCCCCAGCATTTT,TRBJ1-5,.,.,TRBV7-2
CASRPVPGLEGEQYF,TGTGCCAGCAGGCCAGTCCCGGGACTAGAAGGGGAGCAGTACTTC,TRBJ2-7,TRBD2,once,TRBV6-5
CASSPGTSGVGNEQFF,TGTGCCAGCAGCCCTGGGACTAGCGGGGTTGGCAATGAGCAGTTCTTC,TRBJ2-1,TRBD2,.,TRBV11-3
CASSYYGYTF,TGTGCCAGCTCCTACTATGGCTACACCTTC,TRBJ1-2,.,.,TRBV6-6
CASSTTGVQAKNIQYF,TGTGCCAGCAGCACGACAGGGGTCCAAGCCAAAAACATTCAGTACTTC,TRBJ2-4,TRBD1,.,TRBV13
CASSLVGLSNEKLFF,TGTGCCAGCAGCTTGGTGGGACTCTCTAATGAAAAACTGTTTTTT,TRBJ1-4,.,few,TRBV11-1
CASSFSVNTEAFF,TGTGCCAGCAGTTTTTCTGTGAACACTGAAGCTTTCTTT,TRBJ1-1,.,.,TRBV27
CASRRQGAETQYF,TGTGCCAGCAGGCGACAGGGAGCAGAGACCCAGTACTTC,TRBJ2-5,TRBD1,once,TRBV6-5
CASSSPVGSSYNEQFF,TGTGCCAGCAGTTCCCCCGTGGGCAGCTCCTACAATGAGCAGTTCTTC,TRBJ2-1,.,.,TRBV28
CASSPRTPYGYTF,TGTGCCAGCAGTCCCAGGACACCCTATGGCTACACCTTC,TRBJ1-2,.,.,TRBV11-2
CATSRAGWGNTEAFF,TGTGCCACCAGCAGAGCGGGGTGGGGGAACACTGAAGCTTTCTTT,TRBJ1-1,.,.,TRBV15
CASSLGTSGNGIQYF,TGCGCCAGCAGCTTAGGGACTAGCGGGAATGGCATTCAGTACTTC,TRBJ2-4,TRBD2,.,TRBV5-1
CASSDRGRNTGELFF,TGTGCCAGCAGCGACAGGGGGCGGAACACCGGGGAGCTGTTTTTT,TRBJ2-2,TRBD1,.,TRBV7-8
CAWDTLVGSNEQFF,TGTGCCTGGGACACACTTGTGGGGAGCAATGAGCAGTTCTTC,TRBJ2-1,.,.,TRBV30
CASSPLLAGTDTQYF,TGTGCCAGCTCACCCCTACTAGCGGGCACAGATACGCAGTATTTT,TRBJ2-3,TRBD2,.,TRBV18
CASSSTGFNQPQHF,TGTGCCAGCTCTTCTACAGGCTTCAATCAGCCCCAGCATTTT,TRBJ1-5,.,many,TRBV18
CASARTDNEKLFF,TGCGCCAGCGCACGGACAGATAATGAAAAACTGTTTTTT,TRBJ1-4,.,.,TRBV4-1
CASSTSQGAPLLTQYF,TGTGCCAGCAGTACCAGCCAAGGGGCCCCCTTGCTAACCCAGTACTTC,TRBJ2-5,.,.,TRBV28